Included here is one T cell receptor (beta chain) sequence, with context. The antigen remains undetermined. This CDR3 comprises 13 residues. Trimming shortened V by 5 bases and J by 6 bases, and 14 bases separated the two germline ends. CDR1 MNHEY and CDR2 SVGAGI come from the germline V gene. Sequenced by immunoSEQ multiplex PCR; TCRdb stores in-frame clones only, minus some. The profile shows tens of thousands of clones, 81% of them singletons. Second doses that came at about 4 or about 12 weeks were put together. The sample belongs to a study of T cell responses to AZD1222 COVID-19 vaccine. Study results and caveats: Donors skewed white British and female; clonal diversity was possibly underestimated. Nearly half of spike-specific TCRs reportedly target variant regions that are unmutated in the B.1.351 and B.1.1.7 variants.

This sample comprised peripheral blood, obtained 28 days after the second AZD1222 dose. The origin of this receptor is an adult who received the AZD1222 COVID-19 vaccine. This chain connects TRBV6-5 to TRBJ2-7; no clear D. Written as DNA, the CDR3 is TGTGCCAGCAGTCAACGCATCACCCTCGAGCAGTACTTC. Encoded protein: CASSQRITLEQYF.